The sample holds many counts of the clone carrying this T cell receptor beta chain. These data originate in a study of identical twins. TCRdb reprocessed the 5' RACE reads via MiXCR and lists one record per CDR3 protein. Here the sample spans approximately 700,000 distinct CDR3 sequences, roughly 18% being singletons. The CDR3 has 12 residues. Germline-derived CDR1 and CDR2 are DFQATT and SNEGSKA (reference sequence). V lost 3 bases and J 5 bases, leaving 10 bases between the germline ends. These same records also appear under a second study, on T cells expressing NK-cell markers.

The chain combines TRBV20-1 with TRBJ1-2; TRBD1 is a possible D gene (5 bases). The clonotype comes from a woman aged 18-29 years in good health. The sample was PBMCs. The DNA for the CDR3 is TGCAGTGCTAGTGGGACCGCATATGGCTACACCTTC. Amino acids: CSASGTAYGYTF.